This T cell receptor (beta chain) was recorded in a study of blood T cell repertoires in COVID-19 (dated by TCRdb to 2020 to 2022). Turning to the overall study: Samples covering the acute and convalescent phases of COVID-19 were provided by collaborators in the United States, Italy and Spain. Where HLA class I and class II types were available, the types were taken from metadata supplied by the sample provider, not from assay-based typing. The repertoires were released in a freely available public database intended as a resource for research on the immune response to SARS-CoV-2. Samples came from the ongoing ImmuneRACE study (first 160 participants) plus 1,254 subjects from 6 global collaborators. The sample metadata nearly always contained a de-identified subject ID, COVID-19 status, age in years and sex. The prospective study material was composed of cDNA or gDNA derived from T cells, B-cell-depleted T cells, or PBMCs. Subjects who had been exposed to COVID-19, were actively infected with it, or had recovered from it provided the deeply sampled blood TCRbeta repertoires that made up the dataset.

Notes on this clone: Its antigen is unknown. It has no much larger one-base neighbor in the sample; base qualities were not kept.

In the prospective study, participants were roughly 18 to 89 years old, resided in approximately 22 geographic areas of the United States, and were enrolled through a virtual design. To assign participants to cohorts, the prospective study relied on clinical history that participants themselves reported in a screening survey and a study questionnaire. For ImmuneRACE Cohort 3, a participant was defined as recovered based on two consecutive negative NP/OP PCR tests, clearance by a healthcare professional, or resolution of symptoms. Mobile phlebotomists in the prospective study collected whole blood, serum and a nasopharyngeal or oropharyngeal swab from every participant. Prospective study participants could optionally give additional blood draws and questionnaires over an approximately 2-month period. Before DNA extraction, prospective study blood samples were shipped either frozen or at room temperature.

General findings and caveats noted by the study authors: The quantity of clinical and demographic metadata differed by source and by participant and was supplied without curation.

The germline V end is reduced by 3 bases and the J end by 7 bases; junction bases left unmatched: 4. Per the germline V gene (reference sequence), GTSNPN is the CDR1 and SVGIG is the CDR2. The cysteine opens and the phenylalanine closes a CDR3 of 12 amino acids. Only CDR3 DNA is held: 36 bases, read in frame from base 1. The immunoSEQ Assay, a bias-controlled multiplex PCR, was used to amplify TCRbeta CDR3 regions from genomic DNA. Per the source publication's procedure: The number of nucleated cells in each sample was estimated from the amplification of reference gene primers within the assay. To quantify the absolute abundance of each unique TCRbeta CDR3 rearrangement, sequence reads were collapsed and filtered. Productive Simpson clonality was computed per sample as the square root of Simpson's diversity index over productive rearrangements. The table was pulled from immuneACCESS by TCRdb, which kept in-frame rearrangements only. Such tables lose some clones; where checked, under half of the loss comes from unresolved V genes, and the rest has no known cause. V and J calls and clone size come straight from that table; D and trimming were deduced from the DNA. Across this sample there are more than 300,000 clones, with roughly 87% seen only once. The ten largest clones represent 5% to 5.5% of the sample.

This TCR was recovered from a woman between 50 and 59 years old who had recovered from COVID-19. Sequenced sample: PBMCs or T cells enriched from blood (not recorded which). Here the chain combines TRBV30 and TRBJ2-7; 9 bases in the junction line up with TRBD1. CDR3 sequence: CAWRRQGGEQYF. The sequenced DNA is TGTGCCTGGAGGCGACAGGGGGGGGAGCAGTACTTC.